This T cell receptor beta chain was identified during a study of OX40 agonist ivuxolimab in advanced cancers. Produced via immunoSEQ multiplex PCR; TCRdb's table is partial and in-frame only. This sample has more than 80,000 clones; more than 70% occur once, and the top ten carry more than 0.6%. This sequence originates from an adult with an advanced solid tumor such as melanoma, head and neck, liver or kidney cancer. The starting material was CD4+ or CD8+ T cells sorted from blood, obtained in a trial of the OX40 agonist ivuxolimab.

As DNA, the CDR3 is TGCGCCAGCAGTGCGACTCCCTACAATGAGCAGTTCTTC. Its protein product is CASSATPYNEQFF. The chain has TRBV10-2 and TRBJ2-1, with unresolved D. This CDR3 is 13 amino acids long. The V end lost 4 bases, the J end lost 2 bases, and 6 bases lay between the germline ends. Germline V gene sequence: CDR1 WSHSY, CDR2 SAAADI.